One sample yielded the 32 T cell receptor beta chains listed below, sequenced in a study of tumor-infiltrating lymphocytes in primary liver carcinoma. Total RNA and DNA came together from about 21-30 mg of bulk tissue without cell sorting. A primer in the constant region served to generate TCR beta cDNA from 450 to 600 ng of total RNA. Libraries of TCR beta came from three nested multiplex PCR rounds with slightly modified ARM-PCR. TRBV1-TRBV30 forward primers and a C-beta reverse primer were used in the first two PCR rounds, which each ran for approximately 10 cycles. TCRdb reanalysed the multiplex PCR reads using MiXCR and keeps one entry per CDR3 protein. Of about 110,000 distinct CDR3 sequences in the sample, approximately 78% were seen once. The sample comprised liver tumor tissue from sampling region 3. Subset denoted: tumor region T3, left-lateral pole. The source of these receptors is a middle-aged man with primary liver carcinoma and hepatitis B virus infection.

This clonotype was picked up a small number of times. A much larger clone is a single base away; this may be a read error. The V gene is TRBV6-4, the J gene TRBJ2-3, with 7 nucleotides matching TRBD2. The trim removed 4 bases at V and 3 bases at J, leaving 4 bases unmatched. Germline CDR1 reads MRHNA; CDR2 reads SNTAGT. The CDR3 totals 14 residues. The CDR3 here is CASSVLAATDTQYF. As DNA, the CDR3 is TGTGCCAGCAGTGTTCTAGCGGCAACAGATACGCAGTATTTT.

Note on this clonotype: One end of the junction varies from germline; a read error may be responsible. The CDR3 DNA is TGCGGCGTATCCCCAGGGAGCTACGAGCAATACTTC. Translation: CGVSPGSYEQYF. The chain combines TRBV29-1 with TRBJ2-7; D is possibly TRBD1 or TRBD2 (5 bases each). The CDR3 spans 12 residues. In germline, CDR1 is SQVTM, CDR2 ANQGSEA.

Remarks on this clonotype: Sequence at one end of the junction differs from germline and may be a read error. DNA for the CDR3: TGTGCCGGTAGTTACTCCGGACTAGCGGGCTTAAGCTCCTACGAGCAGTATTTC. Translation: CAGSYSGLAGLSSYEQYF. The V and J genes are TRBV6-6 and TRBJ2-7, with TRBD2 matching 11 bases. Germline V gives CDR1 MNHNY, CDR2 SVGAGI (reference sequence). The CDR3 spans 18 residues.

To note about this clonotype: At one end the junction does not follow the germline gene, possibly because of a read error. V usage is TRBV11-3 and J usage is TRBJ2-1; 7 positions match TRBD2. Germline assignment: CDR1 SGHNT and CDR2 YENEEA. There are 13 residues in the CDR3. Written as DNA, the CDR3 is TGCGCCTGCAGCTCGGGAGGTAGCTGGGGGCAGTTCTTC. This encodes CACSSGGSWGQFF.

Concerning this clonotype itself: Here the CDR3 omits its conserved ending phenylalanine or tryptophan, so a read error is the likely source. V gene TRBV24-1 combines with J gene TRBJ2-7, with a weak D call TRBD2 (6 bases). Trimming took off 4 bases at V and 2 bases at J, with 14 bases between the two ends. CDR1 is KGHDR, CDR2 SFDVKD, per germline. CDR3 length equals 15 residues. CDR3 sequence reads: CATSEALAEPYEQYS. CDR3 coding DNA: TGTGCCACCAGTGAAGCTTTAGCGGAGCCCTACGAGCAGTACTCC.

Regarding this clonotype: The CDR3 end shows no conserved phenylalanine or tryptophan, and so a read error is likely. The chain couples TRBV7-8 to TRBJ2-1; 16 bases agree with TRBD2. The CDR3 sequence is 20 residues long. Per the germline V gene, CDR1 is SGHVS and CDR2 is FQNEAQ. CDR3 region: CAGSSRGSGLAGGAYNEQFL. In nucleotides, the CDR3 is TGTGCCGGCAGCTCCCGAGGGTCGGGACTAGCGGGGGGGGCTTACAATGAGCAGTTCTTA.

As regards this clonotype: A junction boundary mismatches the germline segment, possibly from a read error. This chain uses TRBV6-6 with TRBJ2-5; D may correspond to TRBD1 or TRBD2 (5 bases each). Germline assignment: CDR1 MNHNY and CDR2 SVGAGI (reference sequence). There are 14 residues in the CDR3. CDR3 residues: CASSYSGTEETQYF. The CDR3 DNA is TGTGCCAGCAGTTACTCAGGGACGGAGGAGACTCAGTACTTC.

Points on this clonotype: Relative to the germline gene, one junction end is altered; a read error may explain this. J is TRBJ2-3 and V is TRBV6-1, with D uncertain. The CDR3 spans 15 residues. From germline, CDR1 is MNHNS and CDR2 SASEGT. CDR3 nucleotides: TGTGCCAGCAGTCAAAACTTCCAAGTCACAGATACACAGTATTTT. Its protein product is CASSQNFQVTDTQYF.

As for this clonotype: Since no conserved phenylalanine or tryptophan closes the CDR3, a read error is the likely cause. The DNA for the CDR3 is TGTGCCAGCATCCTAGACATAGCGGGCGCTTACGAGCAGTACTTA. This gives the protein CASILDIAGAYEQYL. The chain employs TRBV12-3 or TRBV12-4 and TRBJ2-7; TRBD2 agrees at 7 bases. The CDR3 has 15 residues. Trimming removed 7 bases from V and 4 bases from J; junction bases left unmatched: 13.

On this clonotype itself: Germline is not matched at one junction end, which may reflect a read error. J is TRBJ1-6 and V is TRBV4-3; 10 bases are shared with TRBD1. CDR1 and CDR2 (germline): LGHNA, YSLEER. The CDR3 is 16 residues long. The CDR3 is CASSSRDRGRNSPPHF. CDR3 sequence (DNA): TGCGCCAGCAGTTCCAGGGACAGGGGAAGGAATTCACCCCCCCACTTT.

This clonotype was seen once. At one boundary the junction diverges from the germline segment, which might be a read error. In nucleotides, the CDR3 is TGTGCCGTCAGCTCGACTAGCGCGAACACCGGGGAGCTGTTATTT. Translated, it gives CAVSSTSANTGELLF. This chain links TRBV5-4 with TRBJ2-2; the match to TRBD2 covers 8 bases. The CDR3 runs 15 residues. Germline CDR1 reads SGHNT; CDR2 reads YYREEE (reference sequence).

This clonotype appeared many times. This chain connects TRBV28 to TRBJ2-3; D perhaps matches TRBD1 (5 bases). Trimming shortened V by 6 bases and J by 4 bases, and 20 bases separated the two germline ends. Germline assignment: CDR1 MDHEN and CDR2 SYDVKM. The CDR3 contains 16 residues. The chain's CDR3 is CASSLPQQARADTQYF. Written as DNA, the CDR3 is TGTGCCAGCAGCCTACCCCAACAGGCTAGGGCAGATACGCAGTATTTT.

About this clonotype itself: Its ends do not fully match the called genes, so a read error is possible. This sequence joins TRBV29-1 and TRBJ2-3; possible D gene TRBD1, 5 bases. Per the germline V gene, CDR1 is SQVTM and CDR2 is ANQGSEA. The CDR3 sequence is 11 residues long. The CDR3 region is CSARKTDAQYF. CDR3 nucleotides: TGCAGCGCGCGAAAGACAGATGCGCAGTATTTT.

The chain has TRBV12-3 or TRBV12-4 and TRBJ2-7; D may match TRBD1 or TRBD2 (6 bases each). The germline V and J ends were trimmed by 5 bases and 2 bases, with 13 bases remaining between them. The CDR3 runs 14 residues. CDR3 bases: TGTGCCAGCAGTCGAGTGGGGGGCGCCTACGAGCAGTACTTC. Translated, it gives CASSRVGGAYEQYF.

Details on this clonotype: An end of the junction does not agree with germline; a read error may underlie this. The genes are TRBV6-6 and TRBJ2-1; tentative D call: TRBD2 (5 bases). CDR1 MNHNY and CDR2 SVGAGI come from the germline V gene (reference sequence). CDR3 size: 11 residues. The CDR3: CVSSSRDEQLF. The CDR3 nucleotides are TGTGTCAGCTCGAGTCGGGATGAGCAGTTGTTC.

Regarding this clonotype: No conserved phenylalanine or tryptophan ends this CDR3, so it is likely a read error. V usage is TRBV12-3 or TRBV12-4 and J usage is TRBJ2-2; possible D gene TRBD2, 6 bases. The CDR3 sequence is 15 residues long. Trimming shortened V by 8 bases and J by 4 bases, and 17 bases separated the two germline ends. For the CDR3, the DNA is TGTGCCAGCTGTGGACCAGCGGGTACCACCGGGGAGCTGTTTTAT. It specifies CASCGPAGTTGELFY.

This clonotype was counted at least ten times. The genes are TRBV29-1 and TRBJ2-3; 7 nucleotides match TRBD2. V shed 5 bases, J shed 1 base, and the junction held 3 bases outside the gene matches. The CDR3 contains 13 residues. Germline CDR1 is SQVTM and CDR2 is ANQGSEA. The CDR3 region is CSVKSGGTDTQYF. The CDR3 nucleotides read TGCAGCGTTAAGAGCGGGGGCACAGATACGCAGTATTTT.

This clonotype is a singleton in its sample. J is TRBJ2-3 and V is TRBV6-5, with 7 bases identical to TRBD2. CDR1 MNHEY and CDR2 SVGAGI come from the germline V gene. The V segment lost 10 bases and the J segment 3 bases; nucleotides outside the gene matches: 13. The CDR3 has 15 residues. For the CDR3, the DNA is TGTGCCATCAACCCAGGGCCAGCGGGAACAGATACGCAGTATTTT. This encodes CAINPGPAGTDTQYF.

Concerning this clonotype itself: This is likely a read error, given that the CDR3 carries no conserved phenylalanine or tryptophan at its end. The DNA is left out, because the CDR3 cannot be placed on it with certainty; the CDR3 is given as TCRdb lists it. This chain connects TRBV7-3 to TRBJ2-7; the table's D call, TRBD1, has no DNA check behind it. The germline CDR1 and CDR2 sequences are SGHTA and FQGTGA. The CDR3 region is 12 residues in length, termini included. The CDR3 loop is CASSFRVHEQCL.

Comments on this clonotype: A read error may account for a junction end that differs from germline. V is TRBV12-3 or TRBV12-4 and J is TRBJ2-7; 7 bases match TRBD2. The CDR3 length is 15 residues. Written as DNA, the CDR3 is TGTGCCAGCATCCTAGACATAGCGGGCGCCTGCGAGCAATACTTC. Its translation: CASILDIAGACEQYF.

About this clonotype itself: The junction and the germline gene differ at one end; a read error may be behind it. The gene calls are TRBV4-3 and TRBJ2-7; D not resolved. Germline values: CDR1 LGHNA, CDR2 YSLEER. The CDR3 runs to 13 residues. Here the CDR3 DNA reads TGCGCCAACAGCCAGGATCTGCCTTACGAGCAGTACTTC. Its translation is CANSQDLPYEQYF.

This clonotype was counted only a few times. The J gene is TRBJ2-1, the V gene TRBV7-8; D is uncertain. The V gene's germline CDR1 is SGHVS and CDR2 FQNEAQ. This CDR3 region has 16 residues. Deletions cut 0 bases from V and 9 bases from J, with 18 bases between. CDR3 in amino acids: CASSLASGGSFGEQFF. DNA for the CDR3: TGTGCCAGCAGCTTAGCGTCGGGTGGCTCATTCGGTGAGCAGTTCTTC.

This clonotype was counted once. No conserved phenylalanine or tryptophan is present at the end of the CDR3, so a read error is the likely explanation. This chain links TRBV6-2 or TRBV6-3 with TRBJ2-7; D may be TRBD2 (6 bases). TRBJ2-1 explains the end of the DNA better; the J call may be wrong. The CDR3 length is 14 residues. In germline, CDR1 is MNHEY, CDR2 SVGEGT. CDR3 amino acids: CASRRLQEGYEQFL. CDR3 coding DNA: TGTGCCAGCAGAAGACTACAGGAGGGCTACGAGCAGTTCTTG.

Turning to this clonotype: The final CDR3 position lacks the conserved phenylalanine or tryptophan, pointing to a likely read error. The chain recombines TRBV29-1 with TRBJ2-5; D remains ambiguous. The germline CDR1 and CDR2 sequences are SQVTM and ANQGSEA. This CDR3 contains 13 residues. CDR3 protein: CSVKDTVRETQYL. The CDR3 nucleotides are TGCAGCGTTAAAGATACTGTTCGGGAGACCCAGTACTTA.

Regarding this clonotype: A read error is likely, as this CDR3 ends without the conserved phenylalanine or tryptophan. The chain recombines TRBV7-2 with TRBJ2-5; 9 bases fit TRBD1. This CDR3 has 14 amino acids. V shed 4 bases, J shed 4 bases, and the junction held 4 bases outside the gene matches. The germline V gene has CDR1 SGHTA and CDR2 FQGNSA. DNA of the CDR3: TGTGCCAGCAGCTCTAACAGGGGGCGAGAGACCCAGTACATC. As protein: CASSSNRGRETQYI.

This clonotype was counted a single time. One end of the junction is discordant with germline, which a read error may explain. This chain links TRBV4-3 with TRBJ2-1, with 10 bases matching TRBD1. The CDR3 runs to 20 residues. Germline lookup yields CDR1 LGHNA and CDR2 YSLEER. This CDR3 is CASSQTPGTGEFVPYNVQFF. As DNA, the CDR3 is TGCGCCAGCAGCCAAACGCCCGGGACAGGGGAATTTGTCCCCTATAATGTGCAGTTCTTC.

As concerns this clonotype: This sequence may be a read error, since a much larger clone differs from it by one base. V usage is TRBV5-1 and J usage is TRBJ2-3; the match to TRBD2 covers 7 bases. Trimming cost V 5 bases and J 2 bases; bases outside gene matches: 5. The length of the CDR3 is 14 residues. Germline lookup yields CDR1 SGHRS and CDR2 YFSETQ. The CDR3 DNA reads TGCGCCAGCAGGACCCGGGACTACACAGATACGCAGTATTTT. It translates to CASRTRDYTDTQYF.

This chain connects TRBV11-1 to TRBJ1-6; maybe TRBD1 (5 bases). The CDR3 length is 13 residues. V was shortened by 5 bases and J by 9 bases, with 11 bases between the two germline ends. Germline V gene data show CDR1 as SGHAT and CDR2 as FQDESV (reference sequence). CDR3 in DNA: TGTGCCAGCAGCAGGACACCACTTTCACCCCTCCACTTT. It codes for CASSRTPLSPLHF.

On this clonotype itself: Here the CDR3 omits its conserved ending phenylalanine or tryptophan, so a read error is the likely source. No DNA is shown, since the ends of the CDR3 on it are uncertain; the CDR3 is the one TCRdb lists. The V and J genes are TRBV29-1 and TRBJ1-5; the DNA was not used to check the table's D call, TRBD1. The germline gives CDR1 SQVTM, CDR2 ANQGSEA. 13 amino acids form the CDR3, both terminal residues included. The CDR3: CSVELGAGQPQRL.

Points on this clonotype: A clone one base away is much larger, so this may be a read error. This is likely a read error, given that the CDR3 carries no conserved phenylalanine or tryptophan at its end. V gene TRBV5-1 combines with J gene TRBJ1-1, with D unclear. The V gene lost 4 bases and the J gene lost 0 bases, with 13 bases spanning the gap. Germline V gene data show CDR1 as SGHRS and CDR2 as YFSETQ. The CDR3 loop spans 15 amino acids. The CDR3 sequence: CASSEQNGMNTEAFL. CDR3 nucleotide sequence: TGCGCCAGCAGCGAACAAAATGGGATGAACACTGAAGCTTTCTTA.

For this clonotype: At one of its ends the junction is not consistent with the germline gene, which may arise from a read error. This chain links TRBV4-3 with TRBJ2-2; 9 bases map to TRBD2. Germline CDR1 is LGHNA and CDR2 is YSLEER. This CDR3 spans 16 amino acids. In DNA, the CDR3 is TGCGCCAGCAGCCAAGGTCCCGCGGGAGGGACCGGGGAGTTGTTTTTT. It yields the protein CASSQGPAGGTGELFF.

As to this clonotype: The junction departs from the called germline gene at one end, perhaps through a read error. The chain links TRBV10-3 to TRBJ1-1; D is ambiguous. The CDR3 consists of 14 residues. The germline V gene has CDR1 ENHRY and CDR2 SYGVKD. The CDR3, as DNA: TGTACCATCACTGAAAGAGGTGGGAGACTGGGAGCTGTCTTT. As protein: CTITERGGRLGAVF.